This T cell receptor (beta chain) was sequenced in a study of blood T cell repertoires in COVID-19. TCRdb's copy holds only in-frame clones and misses some; the assay was immunoSEQ multiplex PCR. This sample has about 260,000 clones; approximately 86% occur once, and the top ten carry 0.7%. Germline loops: CDR1 SGDLS, CDR2 YYNGEE. The CDR3 contains 15 residues. J was trimmed by 7 bases and V by 4 bases; bases with no gene match: 7. The chain links TRBV9 to TRBJ1-4; 10 positions match TRBD1. Sequenced: peripheral blood. The TCR was taken from a human donor in a cohort sampled during active COVID-19. In DNA, the CDR3 is TGTGCCAGCAGCCTCGACAGGGGGCGTAGTGAAAAACTGTTTTTT. As protein: CASSLDRGRSEKLFF.